What follows are 5 T cell receptor beta chains derived from one specimen sequenced in a study of T cells after yellow fever vaccination. TCRdb re-called the 5' RACE reads through MiXCR, storing one row per CDR3 protein. The sample yields about 340,000 distinct CDR3 sequences, about 8.7% seen once. The input for sequencing was PBMCs, taken on the day of the first yellow fever vaccination. The receptors derive from a man in his late teens or twenties who received the YFV17D yellow fever vaccine.

This clonotype was counted many times. V is TRBV29-1 and J is TRBJ2-1; TRBD1 or TRBD2 may be the D gene (6 bases each). Trimming removed 4 bases from V and 6 bases from J, with 16 bases in between. The CDR3 spans 14 residues. Germline V gives CDR1 SQVTM, CDR2 ANQGSEA. The CDR3 reads CSVVWGAVSNEQFF. The CDR3 DNA reads as TGCAGCGTTGTGTGGGGGGCGGTATCCAATGAGCAGTTCTTC.

This chain links TRBV7-3 with TRBJ2-3; D gene ambiguous. CDR3 length equals 13 residues. Deletions cut 4 bases from V and 3 bases from J, with 8 bases between. Germline-derived CDR1 and CDR2 are SGHTA and FQGTGA. In DNA, the CDR3 is TGTGCCAGCAGCTCCCCCCAGACAGATACGCAGTATTTT. This translates into CASSSPQTDTQYF.

The gene calls are TRBV7-8 and TRBJ1-1, with a tentative D call TRBD1 (5 bases). Germline V gives CDR1 SGHVS, CDR2 FQNEAQ. CDR3 length equals 14 residues. V was cut by 3 bases and J by 4 bases, with 12 bases left in between. The CDR3: CASSLYWGGTEAFF. CDR3 bases: TGTGCCAGCAGCTTGTACTGGGGGGGCACTGAAGCTTTCTTT.

V is TRBV28 and J is TRBJ1-2; possible D gene TRBD1, 6 bases. Germline CDR1 MDHEN, CDR2 SYDVKM. The CDR3 is 17 amino acids. V shed 5 bases and J shed 0 bases, with 19 bases lying between them. The CDR3: CASSQQRTVSTNYGYTF. The DNA of the CDR3 is TGTGCCAGCAGTCAACAGCGGACAGTTTCGACTAACTATGGCTACACCTTC.

This chain uses TRBV7-6 with TRBJ2-4, with 14 bases aligning to TRBD2. This CDR3 comprises 13 residues. The junction had 1 base not matched to a gene; V was cut back by 5 bases and J by 10 bases. CDR1 SGHVS and CDR2 FNYEAQ come from the germline V gene. The DNA of the CDR3 is TGTGCCAGCAGCGGACTAGCGGGGGGTATTCAGTACTTC. Amino acid sequence: CASSGLAGGIQYF.